These 18 T cell receptor beta chains were sequenced from one sample in a study of T cells in Graves' hyperthyroidism and ophthalmopathy. RNA transcripts were the template for amplifying TCR beta CDR3 regions. RT-PCR in the first round (using the HTBI primer set) targeted the TCR CDR3. TCRdb ran MiXCR on the multiplex PCR reads and lists one entry per CDR3 protein. The table has over 500,000 distinct CDR3 sequences, roughly 18% seen once; the top ten hold 15% to 20%. Sequencing input: blood. The receptors stem from a woman aged 18-29 years with Graves' ophthalmopathy.

This clonotype was counted many times. This chain connects TRBV20-1 to TRBJ1-5, with 10 bases fitting TRBD1. Germline V lookup: CDR1 DFQATT, CDR2 SNEGSKA (reference sequence). Germline trimming cut 1 base from V and 6 bases from J; bases unmatched to any gene: 3. The CDR3 sequence is 14 residues long. In DNA form, the CDR3 reads TGCAGTGCTAGAGCCCGGACAGGGGGTCAGCCCCAGCATTTT. Translation: CSARARTGGQPQHF.

This clonotype was observed a few times. CDR3 nucleotide sequence: TGTGCCGCCACCCGAGGGGGGAACACTGAAGCTTTCTTT. Its translation: CAATRGGNTEAFF. The rearrangement joins TRBV6-1 to TRBJ1-1; a possible D gene is TRBD1 (6 bases). Germline V gene data show CDR1 as MNHNS and CDR2 as SASEGT. The CDR3 is 13 amino acids. Trimming removed 11 bases from V and 1 base from J, with 14 bases in between.

This clonotype was counted a few times. This rearrangement joins TRBV20-1 to TRBJ2-5; D uncertain. Germline CDR1 and CDR2: DFQATT and SNEGSKA (reference sequence). The CDR3 extends over 11 amino acids. Trimming stripped 6 bases from V and 2 bases from J, with 7 bases between. The CDR3 sequence is CSARIQETQYF. The CDR3 DNA follows: TGCAGTGCACGAATACAAGAGACCCAGTACTTC.

This clonotype was detected only a few times. The chain joins TRBV6-1 to TRBJ1-3; D remains unclear. Trimming took off 6 bases at V and 7 bases at J, with 13 bases between the two ends. Germline V gene sequence: CDR1 MNHNS, CDR2 SASEGT. The CDR3 sequence is 13 residues long. The CDR3 region has the DNA TGTGCCAGCAGAGGCGGTTCGAGGAACACCATATATTTT. It translates to CASRGGSRNTIYF.

The sample holds many counts of this clonotype. This chain joins TRBV28 and TRBJ1-2; 7 bases agree with TRBD1. V lost 8 bases to trimming and J lost 5 bases; unmatched junction nucleotides: 11. Germline V gene data show CDR1 as MDHEN and CDR2 as SYDVKM. The CDR3 is 14 amino acids. CDR3 residues: CASLDRALRYGYTF. In DNA, the CDR3 is TGTGCCAGCTTAGACAGGGCCCTGCGGTATGGCTACACCTTC.

This clonotype was counted ten times or more. CDR3 sequence reads: CASSLDKDEQYF. CDR3 nucleotides: TGTGCCAGCAGCTTAGACAAGGACGAGCAGTACTTC. The J gene is TRBJ2-7, the V gene TRBV7-6; D uncertain. Germline CDR1 is SGHVS and CDR2 is FNYEAQ. V was cut by 1 base and J by 5 bases, with 6 bases left in between. The CDR3 consists of 12 residues.

The V gene is TRBV2, the J gene TRBJ2-1; 11 bases match TRBD2. Germline trimming cut 0 bases from V and 0 bases from J; bases unmatched to any gene: 10. There are 20 residues in the CDR3. Germline-derived CDR1 and CDR2 are SNHLY and FYNNEI. Here the CDR3 reads CASSEALGTSGKSSYNEQFF. The CDR3 bases are TGTGCCAGCAGTGAAGCGCTGGGGACTAGCGGAAAGTCCTCCTACAATGAGCAGTTCTTC.

This clonotype was observed at least ten times. This rearrangement joins TRBV7-2 to TRBJ1-1, with TRBD1 identical over 7 bases. Trimming removed 6 bases from V and 5 bases from J; junction bases left unmatched: 9. The germline V gene has CDR1 SGHTA and CDR2 FQGNSA. This CDR3 has 14 residues. The CDR3 DNA is TGTGCCAGCAGTCGGGATCAGGGGGGTACTGAAGCTTTCTTT. Translation gives CASSRDQGGTEAFF.

V and J are TRBV4-3 and TRBJ1-2, with D tentatively TRBD1 (5 bases). This CDR3 has 15 residues. The V gene's germline CDR1 is LGHNA and CDR2 YSLEER. V lost 1 base and J lost 7, with 16 bases in between. The CDR3: CASSQVNRFESGYTF. CDR3 nucleotides: TGCGCCAGCAGCCAAGTCAACAGGTTCGAATCTGGCTACACCTTC.

The sample holds many counts of this clonotype. The chain is built from TRBV29-1 and TRBJ2-1, with 9 bases lining up with TRBD2. CDR1 is SQVTM, CDR2 ANQGSEA, per germline. The CDR3 runs 14 residues. Losses at the gene ends were 3 bases for V and 5 bases for J; bases not matched to a gene: 5. This CDR3 reads CSVDVAGVDNEQFF. CDR3 sequence (DNA): TGCAGCGTTGACGTAGCGGGAGTAGACAATGAGCAGTTCTTC.

This clonotype has ten or more counts. The chain couples TRBV29-1 to TRBJ2-3, with a tentative D call TRBD2 (6 bases). This CDR3 spans 13 amino acids. CDR1 is SQVTM and CDR2 is ANQGSEA in the germline V gene. The V gene lost 3 bases and the J gene lost 3 bases, with 10 bases spanning the gap. CDR3 region: CSVDSGATDTQYF. In DNA, the CDR3 is TGCAGCGTTGATTCGGGAGCGACAGATACGCAGTATTTT.

This clonotype has a handful of counts. The chain combines TRBV20-1 with TRBJ2-7; 15 bases agree with TRBD2. Germline lookup yields CDR1 DFQATT and CDR2 SNEGSKA (reference sequence). The V and J ends lost 3 bases and 6 bases, in that order; junction bases with no gene match: 3. The CDR3 is made up of 14 amino acids. CDR3 sequence reads: CSASLGLAGGEQYF. The CDR3 DNA reads as TGCAGTGCTAGCCTGGGACTAGCGGGGGGCGAGCAGTACTTC.

This clonotype appeared many times. The rearrangement joins TRBV2 to TRBJ1-2; the D gene is possibly TRBD1 (6 bases). This CDR3 comprises 18 residues. Trimming removed 5 bases at V and 4 bases at J, with 26 bases between. Germline V gene sequence: CDR1 SNHLY, CDR2 FYNNEI. The CDR3 reads CASSRFEEIRDKLYGYTF. The CDR3 DNA is TGTGCCAGCAGTAGATTCGAGGAGATACGGGACAAACTCTATGGCTACACCTTC.

In its sample, this clonotype was seen many times. The V call is TRBV11-2, the J call TRBJ2-7; the match to TRBD1 covers 7 bases. The V gene's germline CDR1 is SGHAT and CDR2 FQNNGV. CDR3 length equals 15 residues. V was pared by 5 bases and J by 0 bases, with 7 bases of the junction left unmatched. CDR3 DNA: TGTGCCAGCAGCCTGGTAGGGGGCTTCTCCTACGAGCAGTACTTC. This translates into CASSLVGGFSYEQYF. The variable domain in full, with the rest retrieved from reference TRBV11-2 and TRBJ2-7, is EAGVAQSPRYKIIEKRQSVAFWCNPISGHATLYWYQQILGQGPKLLIQFQNNGVVDDSQLPKDRFSAERLKGVDSTLKIQPAKLEDSAVYLCASSLVGGFSYEQYFGPGTRLTVT.

This clonotype was seen repeatedly, ten times or more. This chain uses TRBV28 with TRBJ2-1; TRBD2 matches 13 bases. V lost 5 bases and J lost 0; bases outside the gene matches: 10. The germline CDR1 and CDR2 sequences are MDHEN and SYDVKM. The CDR3 spans 19 residues. CDR3 residues: CASSPPGLAGLSSYNEQFF. As DNA, the CDR3 is TGTGCCAGCAGTCCGCCGGGACTAGCGGGGCTCAGCTCCTACAATGAGCAGTTCTTC.

The rearrangement uses TRBV7-9 and TRBJ2-7; TRBD1 agrees at 8 bases. This CDR3 spans 14 amino acids. V lost 3 bases to trimming and J lost 5 bases; unmatched junction nucleotides: 6. Germline V gives CDR1 SEHNR, CDR2 FQNEAQ (reference sequence). This CDR3 reads CASSFGQGGDEQYF. The CDR3 region has the DNA TGTGCCAGCAGCTTCGGACAGGGAGGCGACGAGCAGTACTTC.

At least ten counts were recorded for this clonotype. The chain combines TRBV28 with TRBJ1-2; D not resolved. From germline, CDR1 is MDHEN and CDR2 SYDVKM. Deletions cut 5 bases from V and 8 bases from J, with 15 bases between. This CDR3 comprises 13 residues. The CDR3 sequence is CASSPLLTRGYTF. The CDR3 DNA sequence: TGTGCCAGCAGTCCCCTTTTAACTAGGGGCTACACCTTC.

The chain uses TRBV6-2 or TRBV6-3 and TRBJ1-5; tentatively, D is TRBD1 (6 bases). CDR1 and CDR2 from the germline V gene are MNHEY and SVGEGT. The ends were cut back, 3 bases at V and 11 bases at J, with 14 bases in the middle. This CDR3 region has 13 residues. CDR3 nucleotide sequence: TGTGCCAGCAGTTATGGGGGGGCTCGAACCCAGCATTTT. Its protein product is CASSYGGARTQHF.